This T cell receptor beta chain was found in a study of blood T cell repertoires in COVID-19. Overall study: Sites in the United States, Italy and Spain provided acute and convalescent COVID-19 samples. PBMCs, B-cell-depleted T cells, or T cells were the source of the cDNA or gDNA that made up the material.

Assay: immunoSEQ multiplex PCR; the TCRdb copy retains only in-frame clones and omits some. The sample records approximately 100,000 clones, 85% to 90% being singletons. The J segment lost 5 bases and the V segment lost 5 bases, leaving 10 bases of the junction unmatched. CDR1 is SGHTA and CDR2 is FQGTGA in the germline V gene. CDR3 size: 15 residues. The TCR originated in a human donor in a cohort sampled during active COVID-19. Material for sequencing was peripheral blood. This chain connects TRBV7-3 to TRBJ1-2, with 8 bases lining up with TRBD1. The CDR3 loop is CASSPFAGGAYGYTF. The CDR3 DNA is TGTGCCAGCAGCCCGTTTGCAGGGGGCGCTTATGGCTACACCTTC.